This TCR beta chain appears in the sequencing data of a study of cytomegalovirus exposure and HLA in healthy donors. Primers: 60 Vbeta forward and 13 Jbeta reverse. Clones were read by immunoSEQ multiplex PCR, and TCRdb kept only the in-frame ones, dropping some. This sample carries nearly 110,000 clones, roughly four fifths of them seen once, and the ten largest clones take approximately 3.7%. The sequence was obtained from a man between 60 and 70 years old in good health and CMV-seronegative. Specimen: PBMCs.

The chain's CDR3 is CASSQVGGNIQYF. CDR3 in DNA: TGCGCCAGCAGCCAAGTCGGGGGGAACATTCAGTACTTC. The chain is built from TRBV4-3 and TRBJ2-4; TRBD2 matches 7 bases. Per germline, CDR1 LGHNA and CDR2 YSLEER. V lost 1 base to trimming and J lost 7 bases; unmatched junction nucleotides: 1. The CDR3 loop spans 13 amino acids.